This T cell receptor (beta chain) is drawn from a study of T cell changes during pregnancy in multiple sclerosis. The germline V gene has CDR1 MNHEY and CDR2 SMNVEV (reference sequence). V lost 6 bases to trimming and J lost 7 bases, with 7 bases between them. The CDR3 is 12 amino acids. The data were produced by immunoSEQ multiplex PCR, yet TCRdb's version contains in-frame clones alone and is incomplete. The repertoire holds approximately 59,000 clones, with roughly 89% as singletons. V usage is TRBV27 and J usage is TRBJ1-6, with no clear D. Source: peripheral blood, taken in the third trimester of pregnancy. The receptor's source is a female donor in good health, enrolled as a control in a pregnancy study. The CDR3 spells CASRAQNSPLHF. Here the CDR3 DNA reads TGTGCCAGCAGGGCTCAAAATTCACCCCTCCACTTT.